This record concerns one T cell receptor (beta chain) sequence. Its specificity is not known. The data originate from a study of beta chain features in type 1 diabetes. Findings and caveats of the study: A pattern of fewer insertions and more deletions at VDJ junctions was seen in type 1 diabetes patients.

CDR1 is SGHRS, CDR2 YFSETQ, per germline. V was clipped by 3 bases and J by 5 bases; unmatched bases: 9. This CDR3 spans 15 amino acids. Investigators reverse transcribed all isolated RNA, so they sequenced expressed TCRB transcripts. Naive, central memory and regulatory T cell samples averaged about 3.57 million reads. TCRdb keeps only in-frame clones here, not all; method: immunoSEQ multiplex PCR. The repertoire holds over 500,000 clones, with roughly 15% as singletons. This clonotype was sampled from a man younger than 30 in good health. The sequenced sample was naive CD4+ T cells from blood. The chain recombines TRBV5-1 with TRBJ1-2, with TRBD1 matching 8 bases. This CDR3 is CASSSLQGDGYGYTF. CDR3 bases: TGCGCCAGCAGCTCACTACAGGGGGACGGTTATGGCTACACCTTC.